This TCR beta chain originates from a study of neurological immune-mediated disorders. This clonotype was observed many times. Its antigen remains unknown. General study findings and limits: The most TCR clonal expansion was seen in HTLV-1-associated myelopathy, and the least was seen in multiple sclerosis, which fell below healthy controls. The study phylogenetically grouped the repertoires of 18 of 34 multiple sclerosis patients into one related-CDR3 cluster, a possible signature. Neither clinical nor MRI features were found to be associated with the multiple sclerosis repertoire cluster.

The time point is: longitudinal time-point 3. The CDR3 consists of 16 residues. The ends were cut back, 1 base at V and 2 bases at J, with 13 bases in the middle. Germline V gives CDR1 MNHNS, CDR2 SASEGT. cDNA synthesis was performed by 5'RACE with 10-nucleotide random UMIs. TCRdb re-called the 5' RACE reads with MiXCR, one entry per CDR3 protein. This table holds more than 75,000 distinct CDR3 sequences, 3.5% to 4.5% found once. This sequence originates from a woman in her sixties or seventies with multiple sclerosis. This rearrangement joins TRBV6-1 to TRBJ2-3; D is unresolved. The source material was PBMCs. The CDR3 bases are TGTGCCAGCAGTGAAGGGGGTGCCCCCCCCACAGATACGCAGTATTTT. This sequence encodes CASSEGGAPPTDTQYF.